The 11 T cell receptor beta chains in this list originate from one sample, sequenced in a study of CD8 T cells in Susac syndrome (dated by TCRdb to about 2019). Library creation used the immunoSEQ multiplex PCR assay. RNA was extracted using the RNeasy kit, and about 0.5 to 1 microgram was reverse transcribed with random hexamers. Through fastp at Q25 and MiXCR, TCRdb rebuilt clones from the public reads, retaining in-frame beta chains. Rows matching on CDR3 protein sequence are summarized as one entry with the most common DNA and genes. In this sample the table shows around 200,000 distinct CDR3 sequences, under 97% of which occur a single time. Clones ranked in the top ten supply approximately 0.098% of the sample. The specimen was CD4+ T cells from PBMCs. The receptors were sampled from a human donor with Susac syndrome.

V usage is TRBV4-3 and J usage is TRBJ2-1; TRBD2 might be the D (6 bases). The V end was cut by 0 bases, the J end by 1 base, with 10 bases between. The CDR3 is 16 residues long. Germline lookup yields CDR1 LGHNA and CDR2 YSLEER. The CDR3 protein is CASSQDVGGSYNEQFF. Written as DNA, the CDR3 is TGCGCCAGCAGCCAAGACGTGGGGGGTTCCTACAATGAGCAGTTCTTC.

V is TRBV5-6 and J is TRBJ2-4; D perhaps matches TRBD1 (5 bases). CDR3 length: 12 amino acids. Germline V gene data show CDR1 as SGHDT and CDR2 as YYEEEE. Trimming removed 4 bases from V and 11 bases from J, with 13 bases in between. The CDR3 nucleotides are TGTGCCAGCAGCCTGGACAACTCACTTCAGTACTTC. Translating gives CASSLDNSLQYF.

The chain links TRBV15 to TRBJ1-1, with D tentatively TRBD1 (5 bases). Between the trimmed V and J ends, which lost 0 bases and 2 bases, there was a span of 10 bases. The germline V gene encodes CDR1 LNHNV and CDR2 YYDKDF (reference sequence). CDR3 length: 15 residues. CDR3 in amino acids: CATSRDYGGNTEAFF. Written as DNA, the CDR3 is TGTGCCACCAGCAGAGATTATGGGGGAAACACTGAAGCTTTCTTT.

The genes are TRBV14 and TRBJ2-2; no reliable D call. Trimming cost V 1 base and J 6 bases, with 9 bases left between them. Germline V gives CDR1 SGHDN, CDR2 FVKESK. The CDR3 consists of 14 residues. The CDR3 sequence: CASSQVVAAGELFF. CDR3 DNA sequence: TGTGCCAGCAGCCAAGTCGTAGCTGCCGGGGAGCTGTTTTTT.

The V and J genes are TRBV20-1 and TRBJ2-1; a possible D gene is TRBD2 (6 bases). Trimming took off 1 base at V and 0 bases at J, with 10 bases between the two ends. The CDR3 runs to 15 residues. CDR1 DFQATT and CDR2 SNEGSKA come from the germline V gene (reference sequence). As DNA, the CDR3 is TGCAGTGCTAGAGTAGCGGCTAGCTCCTACAATGAGCAGTTCTTC. Protein: CSARVAASSYNEQFF.

This clonotype was seen just once. This chain connects TRBV30 to TRBJ2-7; D might be TRBD1 or TRBD2, each matching 6 bases. V lost 5 bases and J 5 bases, leaving 22 bases between the germline ends. Germline V CDR1 and CDR2: GTSNPN, SVGIG (reference sequence). The CDR3 totals 15 residues. CDR3 region: CAWRGLGVRGHEQYF. The CDR3 DNA sequence: TGTGCCTGGCGGGGGTTAGGTGTCAGGGGCCACGAGCAGTACTTC.

The chain uses TRBV27 and TRBJ2-2; perhaps TRBD1 as D (6 bases). CDR3 size: 17 residues. Germline CDR1 is MNHEY and CDR2 is SMNVEV (reference sequence). V was trimmed by 0 bases and J by 1 base, leaving 12 bases between them. The CDR3 sequence: CASSLSWGPLNTGELFF. CDR3 nucleotide sequence: TGTGCCAGCAGTTTATCGTGGGGGCCCCTGAACACCGGGGAGCTGTTTTTT.

The chain carries TRBV7-2 and TRBJ2-3; the match to TRBD2 covers 9 bases. Germline-derived CDR1 and CDR2 are SGHTA and FQGNSA. The V gene end was trimmed by 3 bases and the J gene end by 0 bases; junction bases not matched to a gene: 13. The CDR3 contains 19 residues. This CDR3 is CASSLGLAGPLSSTDTQYF. For the CDR3, the DNA is TGTGCCAGCAGCTTGGGTCTAGCGGGGCCACTATCTAGCACAGATACGCAGTATTTT.

This chain uses TRBV29-1 with TRBJ2-1; no clear D gene. There are 12 residues in the CDR3. Trimming took 6 bases from V and 2 from J, leaving 8 bases between them. In germline, CDR1 is SQVTM, CDR2 ANQGSEA. The CDR3 reads CSVLNPYNEQFF. CDR3 DNA: TGCAGCGTCTTGAACCCCTACAATGAGCAGTTCTTC.

J is TRBJ2-3 and V is TRBV20-1; D is perhaps TRBD2 (6 bases). V was trimmed by 8 bases and J by 2 bases, leaving 14 bases between them. The CDR3 sequence is 13 residues long. Germline assignment: CDR1 DFQATT and CDR2 SNEGSKA (reference sequence). Written as DNA, the CDR3 is TGCAGTCCTGCGGGGCGAATCACAGATACGCAGTATTTT. Protein product: CSPAGRITDTQYF.

The rearrangement links TRBV30 to TRBJ2-2; 11 bases line up with TRBD2. CDR3 size: 16 residues. V lost 2 bases to trimming and J lost 7 bases; unmatched junction nucleotides: 9. Germline V gene sequence: CDR1 GTSNPN, CDR2 SVGIG (reference sequence). CDR3 amino acids: CAWSLTSGGGHGELFF. CDR3 nucleotide sequence: TGTGCCTGGAGTCTCACTAGCGGGGGTGGTCACGGGGAGCTGTTTTTT. The variable domain in full, completed from reference TRBV30 and TRBJ2-2, reads SQTIHQWPATLVQPVGSPLSLECTVEGTSNPNLYWYRQAAGRGLQLLFYSVGIGQISSEVPQNLSASRPQDRQFILSSKKLLLSDSGFYLCAWSLTSGGGHGELFFGEGSRLTVL.